One and the same sample provided the 20 T cell receptor beta chains below, sequenced in a study of blood T cells in healthy people across ages. A second PCR, run for about 7 to 11 cycles, used a sample-barcoded 5' primer plus a J-beta primer mix. TCRdb processed the 5' RACE reads anew with MiXCR; each CDR3 protein has one entry. The sample consists of 650,000 to 900,000 distinct CDR3 sequences, about 59% of them appearing once. The source material was blood. These receptors all come from a young man in good health.

This clonotype was recorded a few times. The J gene is TRBJ2-7, the V gene TRBV7-8; TRBD2 matches 8 bases. V gave up 4 bases and J gave up 1 base; unmatched junction bases: 6. The CDR3 length is 15 residues. Germline V gene data show CDR1 as SGHVS and CDR2 as FQNEAQ. In nucleotides, the CDR3 is TGTGCCAGCAGCTCGGGGGGGCCGGAGTCCTACGAGCAGTACTTC. It encodes CASSSGGPESYEQYF.

The chain employs TRBV7-9 and TRBJ1-4; maybe TRBD1 (6 bases). This CDR3 has 14 residues. Deletions cut 4 bases from V and 7 bases from J, with 13 bases between. Germline V lookup: CDR1 SEHNR, CDR2 FQNEAQ (reference sequence). CDR3 coding DNA: TGTGCCAGCAGCTCTCAGGGGCAGGGTGAAAAACTGTTTTTT. Residues: CASSSQGQGEKLFF.

V usage is TRBV29-1 and J usage is TRBJ2-1, with D maybe TRBD2 (5 bases). The germline V and J ends were trimmed by 4 bases and 6 bases, with 10 bases remaining between them. The CDR3 has 12 residues. Germline V gives CDR1 SQVTM, CDR2 ANQGSEA. The CDR3 is CSVGGRANEQFF. The CDR3 DNA reads as TGCAGCGTTGGAGGGCGGGCCAATGAGCAGTTCTTC.

CDR3 nucleotides: TGCGCCAGCAGTCAGGCACCGAGGATCTATGGCTACACCTTC. Residues: CASSQAPRIYGYTF. The V call is TRBV5-1, the J call TRBJ1-2; D gene ambiguous. V gave up 5 bases and J gave up 4 bases, with 15 bases separating them. CDR1 is SGHRS, CDR2 YFSETQ, per germline. This CDR3 is built from 14 residues.

This chain uses TRBV30 with TRBJ1-6, with 7 bases that match TRBD1. The trim removed 6 bases at V and 7 bases at J, leaving 9 bases unmatched. Germline values: CDR1 GTSNPN, CDR2 SVGIG (reference sequence). The CDR3 is 14 amino acids. The CDR3, as DNA: TGTGCCTGTATGACAGGGTCAGGGAATTCACCCCTCCACTTT. The encoded protein is CACMTGSGNSPLHF.

The gene calls are TRBV6-5 and TRBJ2-1; D may be TRBD1 (5 bases). Trimming pared 4 bases from V and 5 bases from J, leaving 15 bases between. The germline V gene has CDR1 MNHEY and CDR2 SVGAGI. The CDR3 length is 15 residues. CDR3 in amino acids: CASSSRQPINNEQFF. The CDR3, as DNA: TGTGCCAGCAGTTCCCGACAGCCCATAAACAATGAGCAGTTCTTC.

The genes are TRBV20-1 and TRBJ1-2; no clear D. Per germline, CDR1 DFQATT and CDR2 SNEGSKA (reference sequence). The CDR3 loop spans 13 amino acids. Trimming removed 0 bases at V and 5 bases at J, with 10 bases between. Written as DNA, the CDR3 is TGCAGTGCTAGAGATGTGTTAGGGTATGGCTACACCTTC. Translated: CSARDVLGYGYTF.

This clonotype was found a few times. V gene TRBV29-1 combines with J gene TRBJ2-5; D call uncertain. This CDR3 is built from 12 residues. The germline V gene encodes CDR1 SQVTM and CDR2 ANQGSEA. V gave up 4 bases and J gave up 5 bases, with 11 bases separating them. This chain's CDR3 is CSVGLRVETQYF. In DNA form, the CDR3 reads TGCAGCGTTGGACTCCGGGTGGAGACCCAGTACTTC.

This clonotype was picked up one time. The chain carries TRBV10-3 and TRBJ2-7, with 9 bases that match TRBD2. Germline loops: CDR1 ENHRY, CDR2 SYGVKD. With 5 bases clipped from V and 5 bases from J, the junction kept 7 bases outside the gene matches. The CDR3 length is 14 residues. The CDR3 spells CAISLTSGFDEQYF. CDR3 coding DNA: TGTGCCATCAGTCTGACTAGCGGCTTCGACGAGCAGTACTTC.

The chain links TRBV7-2 to TRBJ2-7; 8 bases agree with TRBD1. Per germline, CDR1 SGHTA and CDR2 FQGNSA. This CDR3 comprises 16 residues. With V trimmed by 1 base and J by 1 base, 6 bases remained unmatched. The CDR3 here is CASSLETGEGSYEQYF. The CDR3 DNA is TGTGCCAGCAGCTTAGAGACAGGGGAAGGATCCTACGAGCAGTACTTC.

The chain recombines TRBV7-2 with TRBJ1-4; D gene ambiguous. Germline CDR1 SGHTA, CDR2 FQGNSA. The CDR3 consists of 13 residues. V was clipped by 0 bases and J by 8 bases, with 7 bases between them. The CDR3 DNA sequence: TGTGCCAGCAGCTTAGCACTCAGGGAAAAACTGTTTTTT. As protein: CASSLALREKLFF.

J is TRBJ2-1 and V is TRBV4-2; 11 nucleotides agree with TRBD2. Germline CDR1 reads LGHNA; CDR2 reads YNFKEQ. Trimming cost V 5 bases and J 7 bases; bases outside gene matches: 7. This CDR3 has 15 amino acids. CDR3 in amino acids: CASSSIAGGPNEQFF. The CDR3 nucleotides read TGTGCCAGCAGCTCTATAGCGGGGGGGCCGAATGAGCAGTTCTTC.

The chain couples TRBV7-2 to TRBJ2-1, with 9 bases identical to TRBD1. The CDR3 consists of 15 residues. The J segment lost 5 bases and the V segment lost 2 bases, leaving 4 bases of the junction unmatched. Looked up from germline, CDR1 is SGHTA and CDR2 is FQGNSA. The DNA for the CDR3 is TGTGCCAGCAGCTTACCGGACAGGGGCCACAATGAGCAGTTCTTC. It is translated as CASSLPDRGHNEQFF.

CDR3 loop: CAISVDRGQDTQYF. CDR3 DNA sequence: TGTGCCATCAGTGTGGACAGGGGACAAGATACGCAGTATTTT. V usage is TRBV10-3 and J usage is TRBJ2-3, with 9 bases aligning to TRBD1. The CDR3 length is 14 residues. In germline, CDR1 is ENHRY, CDR2 SYGVKD. V shed 4 bases, J shed 5 bases, and the junction held 4 bases outside the gene matches.

The chain couples TRBV7-3 to TRBJ1-3; a possible D gene is TRBD1 (6 bases). Trimming took 11 bases from V and 0 from J, leaving 14 bases between them. Germline V gives CDR1 SGHTA, CDR2 FQGTGA. The CDR3 spans 14 residues. The CDR3 DNA reads TGTGCCGGGAAGACAGGATCCTCTGGAAACACCATATATTTT. It encodes CAGKTGSSGNTIYF. Full variable domain (rest looked up from reference TRBV7-3 and TRBJ1-3): GAGVSQTPSNKVTEKGKYVELRCDPISGHTALYWYRQSLGQGPEFLIYFQGTGAADDSGLPNDRFFAVRPEGSVSTLKIQRTERGDSAVYLCAGKTGSSGNTIYFGEGSWLTVV.

V gene TRBV20-1 combines with J gene TRBJ2-4; 8 nucleotides line up with TRBD2. The V and J ends lost 5 bases and 1 base, in that order; junction bases with no gene match: 4. Germline assignment: CDR1 DFQATT and CDR2 SNEGSKA (reference sequence). The CDR3 has 14 amino acids. The CDR3 region is CSASGTRAKNIQYF. CDR3 nucleotide sequence: TGCAGTGCTTCCGGGACTAGGGCCAAAAACATTCAGTACTTC.

V and J are TRBV14 and TRBJ2-1; 13 bases are shared with TRBD2. Looked up from germline, CDR1 is SGHDN and CDR2 is FVKESK. After removal of 2 bases from V and 6 bases from J, the junction contained 1 base not matched to a gene. The CDR3 is 15 amino acids. In nucleotides, the CDR3 is TGTGCCAGCAGCCAAAGACTAGCGGGGGGCAATGAGCAGTTCTTC. This sequence encodes CASSQRLAGGNEQFF.

This clonotype was picked up one time. The V gene is TRBV18, the J gene TRBJ2-3; D is perhaps TRBD1 or TRBD2 (6 bases each). The CDR3 is 16 residues long. Trimming stripped 2 bases from V and 4 bases from J, with 16 bases between. Per germline, CDR1 KGHSH and CDR2 LQKENI. CDR3 bases: TGTGCCAGCTCACCATTGACGGGAAGGGGGGCAGATACGCAGTATTTT. This gives the protein CASSPLTGRGADTQYF.

Concerning this clonotype itself: A read error may be the cause here, since a much bigger clone is one base away. The V call is TRBV5-5, the J call TRBJ2-1, with 9 bases lining up with TRBD2. The CDR3 consists of 15 residues. Germline V gene data show CDR1 as SGHKS and CDR2 as YYEKEE (reference sequence). The CDR3 DNA reads as TGTGTCAGCAGCTTGACTAGCGGAAATTACAATGAGCAGTTCTTC. This sequence encodes CVSSLTSGNYNEQFF.

The sample holds a few counts of this clonotype. DNA for the CDR3: TGTGCCAGCAGCTTGTACGGACCTGGGCGGACCCAGTACTTC. Encoded protein: CASSLYGPGRTQYF. The V and J genes are TRBV5-6 and TRBJ2-5, with unresolved D. The CDR3 totals 14 residues. Trimming took 1 base from V and 7 from J, leaving 14 bases between them. CDR1 is SGHDT, CDR2 YYEEEE, per germline.